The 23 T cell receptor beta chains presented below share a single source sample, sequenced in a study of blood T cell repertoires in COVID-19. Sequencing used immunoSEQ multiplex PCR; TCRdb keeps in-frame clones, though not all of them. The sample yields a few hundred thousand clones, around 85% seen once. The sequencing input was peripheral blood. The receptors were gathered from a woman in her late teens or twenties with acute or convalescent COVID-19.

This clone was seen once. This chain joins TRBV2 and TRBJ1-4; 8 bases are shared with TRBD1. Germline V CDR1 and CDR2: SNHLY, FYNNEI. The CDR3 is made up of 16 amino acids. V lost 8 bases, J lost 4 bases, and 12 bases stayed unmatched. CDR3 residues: CASDRGGDTDNEKLFF. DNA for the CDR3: TGTGCCAGCGACAGGGGCGGGGACACAGATAATGAAAAACTGTTTTTT.

CDR3 sequence: CASRGDRGYEQYF. In DNA form, the CDR3 reads TGTGCCAGCAGGGGGGACAGGGGCTACGAGCAGTACTTC. The chain joins TRBV4-2 to TRBJ2-7; 10 bases match TRBD1. CDR3 length: 13 amino acids. Per the germline V gene, CDR1 is LGHNA and CDR2 is YNFKEQ. Trimming removed 6 bases from V and 3 bases from J; junction bases left unmatched: 2.

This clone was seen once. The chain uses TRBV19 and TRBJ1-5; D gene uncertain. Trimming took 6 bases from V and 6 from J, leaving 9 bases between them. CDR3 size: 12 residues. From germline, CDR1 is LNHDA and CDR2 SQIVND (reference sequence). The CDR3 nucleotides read TGTGCCAGTAGGAAAGATAGTCAGCCCCAGCATTTT. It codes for CASRKDSQPQHF.

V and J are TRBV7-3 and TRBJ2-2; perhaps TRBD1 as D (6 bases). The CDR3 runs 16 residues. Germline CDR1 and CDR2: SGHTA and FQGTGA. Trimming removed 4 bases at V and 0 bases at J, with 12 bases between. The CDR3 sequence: CASSYQGLSNTGELFF. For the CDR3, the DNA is TGTGCCAGCAGCTACCAGGGGCTATCGAACACCGGGGAGCTGTTTTTT.

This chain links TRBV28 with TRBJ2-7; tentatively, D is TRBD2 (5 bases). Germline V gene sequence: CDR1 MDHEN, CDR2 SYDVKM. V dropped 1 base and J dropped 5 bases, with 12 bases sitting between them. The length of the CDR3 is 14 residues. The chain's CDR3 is CASSLSGKKDEQYF. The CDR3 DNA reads TGTGCCAGCAGTTTATCGGGAAAAAAGGACGAGCAGTACTTC.

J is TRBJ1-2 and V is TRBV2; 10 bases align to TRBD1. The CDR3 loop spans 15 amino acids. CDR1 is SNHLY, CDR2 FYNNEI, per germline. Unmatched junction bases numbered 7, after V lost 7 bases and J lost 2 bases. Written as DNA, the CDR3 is TGTGCCAGCATGAGACAGGGGGCTGGGAACTATGGCTACACCTTC. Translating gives CASMRQGAGNYGYTF.

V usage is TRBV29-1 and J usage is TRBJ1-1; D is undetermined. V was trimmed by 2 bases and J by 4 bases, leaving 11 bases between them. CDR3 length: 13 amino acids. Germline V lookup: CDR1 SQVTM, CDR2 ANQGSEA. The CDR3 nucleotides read TGCAGCGTTGAAAGAGGAAGCGGCACTGAAGCTTTCTTT. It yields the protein CSVERGSGTEAFF. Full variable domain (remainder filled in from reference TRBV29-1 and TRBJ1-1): SAVISQKPSRDICQRGTSLTIQCQVDSQVTMMFWYRQQPGQSLTLIATANQGSEATYESGFVIDKFPISRPNLTFSTLTVSNMSPEDSSIYLCSVERGSGTEAFFGQGTRLTVV.

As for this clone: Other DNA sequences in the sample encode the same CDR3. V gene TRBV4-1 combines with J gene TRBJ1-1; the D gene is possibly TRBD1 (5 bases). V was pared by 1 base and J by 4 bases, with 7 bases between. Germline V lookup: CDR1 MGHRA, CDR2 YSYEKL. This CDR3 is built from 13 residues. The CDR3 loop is CASSQVGGTEAFF. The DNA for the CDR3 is TGCGCCAGCAGCCAAGTGGGGGGCACTGAAGCTTTCTTT.

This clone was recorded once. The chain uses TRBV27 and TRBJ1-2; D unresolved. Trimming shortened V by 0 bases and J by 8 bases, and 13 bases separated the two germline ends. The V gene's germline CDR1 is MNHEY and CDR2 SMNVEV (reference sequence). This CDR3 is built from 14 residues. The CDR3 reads CASSLSRQTHGYTF. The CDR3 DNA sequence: TGTGCCAGCAGTTTATCGAGGCAGACGCACGGCTACACCTTC.

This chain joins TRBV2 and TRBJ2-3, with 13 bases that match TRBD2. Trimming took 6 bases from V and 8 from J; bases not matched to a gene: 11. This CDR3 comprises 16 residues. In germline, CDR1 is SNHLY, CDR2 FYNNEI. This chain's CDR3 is CASRGAGTSGARTQYF. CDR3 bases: TGTGCCAGCAGAGGGGCCGGGACTAGCGGGGCTCGTACGCAGTATTTT.

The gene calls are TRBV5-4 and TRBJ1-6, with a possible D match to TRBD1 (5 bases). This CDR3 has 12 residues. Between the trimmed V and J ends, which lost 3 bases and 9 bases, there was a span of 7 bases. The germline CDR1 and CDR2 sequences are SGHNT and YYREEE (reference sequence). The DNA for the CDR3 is TGTGCCAGCAGCTACGGGGGTTCACCCCTCCACTTT. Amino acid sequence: CASSYGGSPLHF.

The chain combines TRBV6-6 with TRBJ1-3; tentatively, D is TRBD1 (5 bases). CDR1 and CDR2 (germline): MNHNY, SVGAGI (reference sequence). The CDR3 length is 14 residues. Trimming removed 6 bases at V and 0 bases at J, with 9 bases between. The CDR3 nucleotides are TGTGCCAGCAGCACAGGCAACTCTGGAAACACCATATATTTT. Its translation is CASSTGNSGNTIYF.

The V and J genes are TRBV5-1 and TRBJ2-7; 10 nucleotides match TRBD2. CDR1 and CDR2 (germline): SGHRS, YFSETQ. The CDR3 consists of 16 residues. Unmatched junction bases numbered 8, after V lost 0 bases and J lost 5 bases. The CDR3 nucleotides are TGCGCCAGCAGCTTGGGGGAACTAGCGGGGAACGACGAGCAGTACTTC. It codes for CASSLGELAGNDEQYF.

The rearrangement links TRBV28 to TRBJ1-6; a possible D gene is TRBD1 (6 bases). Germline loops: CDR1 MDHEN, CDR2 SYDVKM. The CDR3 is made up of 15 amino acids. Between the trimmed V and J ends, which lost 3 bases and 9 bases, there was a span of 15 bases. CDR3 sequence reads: CASSFRGMRSSPLHF. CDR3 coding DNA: TGTGCCAGCAGTTTCAGGGGTATGCGTAGTTCACCCCTCCACTTT.

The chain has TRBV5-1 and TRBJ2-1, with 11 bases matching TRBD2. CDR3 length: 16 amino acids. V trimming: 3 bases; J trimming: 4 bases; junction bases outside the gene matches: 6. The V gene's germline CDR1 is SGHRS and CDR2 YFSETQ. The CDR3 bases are TGCGCCAGCAGCTCGGATAGCGGGGGGGCGTACAATGAGCAGTTCTTC. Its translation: CASSSDSGGAYNEQFF.

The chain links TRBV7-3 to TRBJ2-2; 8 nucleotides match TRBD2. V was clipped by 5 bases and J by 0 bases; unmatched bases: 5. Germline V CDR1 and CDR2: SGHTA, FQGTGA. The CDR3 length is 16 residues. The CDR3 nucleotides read TGTGCCAGCAGCCCAGCGGGGGCCCCGAACACCGGGGAGCTGTTTTTT. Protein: CASSPAGAPNTGELFF.

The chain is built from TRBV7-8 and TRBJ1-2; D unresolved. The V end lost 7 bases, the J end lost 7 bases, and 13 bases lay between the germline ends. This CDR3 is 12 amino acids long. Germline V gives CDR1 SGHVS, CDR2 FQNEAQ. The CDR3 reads CASIDGVGGYTF. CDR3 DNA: TGTGCCAGCATCGACGGGGTGGGTGGCTACACCTTC.

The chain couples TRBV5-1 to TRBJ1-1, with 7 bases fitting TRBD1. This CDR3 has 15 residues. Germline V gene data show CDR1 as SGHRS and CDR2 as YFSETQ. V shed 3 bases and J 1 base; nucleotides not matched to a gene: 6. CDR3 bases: TGCGCCAGCAGCTGGGACAGTGCGAGGAACACTGAAGCTTTCTTT. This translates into CASSWDSARNTEAFF.

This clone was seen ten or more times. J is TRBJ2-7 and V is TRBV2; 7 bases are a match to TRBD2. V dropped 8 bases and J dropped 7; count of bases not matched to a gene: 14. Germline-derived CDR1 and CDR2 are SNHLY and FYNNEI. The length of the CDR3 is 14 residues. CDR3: CASGGGATVGEQYF. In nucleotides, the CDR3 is TGTGCCAGCGGGGGAGGGGCGACGGTAGGGGAGCAGTACTTC.

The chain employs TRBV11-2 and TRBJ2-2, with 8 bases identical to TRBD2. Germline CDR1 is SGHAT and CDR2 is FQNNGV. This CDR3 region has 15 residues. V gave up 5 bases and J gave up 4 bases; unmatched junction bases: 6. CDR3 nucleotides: TGTGCCAGCAGCGCTGTCCGGGGGGGCACCGGGGAGCTGTTTTTT. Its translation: CASSAVRGGTGELFF.

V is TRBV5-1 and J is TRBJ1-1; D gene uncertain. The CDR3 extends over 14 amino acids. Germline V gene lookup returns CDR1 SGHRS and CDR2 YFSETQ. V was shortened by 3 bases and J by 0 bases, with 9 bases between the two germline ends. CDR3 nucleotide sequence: TGCGCCAGCAGCTCAAACGGTATGAACACTGAAGCTTTCTTT. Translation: CASSSNGMNTEAFF.

CDR3 protein: CASSVNSQGANSPLHF. The CDR3 nucleotides read TGTGCCAGCAGCGTAAATTCGCAGGGGGCGAATTCACCCCTCCACTTT. The chain carries TRBV9 and TRBJ1-6; 8 bases line up with TRBD1. Germline assignment: CDR1 SGDLS and CDR2 YYNGEE. V lost 1 base, J lost 7 bases, and 7 bases stayed unmatched. CDR3 length equals 16 residues.

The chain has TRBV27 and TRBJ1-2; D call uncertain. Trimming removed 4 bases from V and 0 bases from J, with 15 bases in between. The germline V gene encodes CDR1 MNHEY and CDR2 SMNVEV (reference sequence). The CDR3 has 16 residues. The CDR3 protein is CASSSGRERANYGYTF. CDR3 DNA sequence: TGTGCCAGCAGTTCCGGTAGGGAGAGAGCTAACTATGGCTACACCTTC.